This T cell receptor (beta chain) comes out of a study of T cell responses to AZD1222 COVID-19 vaccine. About the research overall: Whether given at about 4 or about 12 weeks, second doses were pooled.

Between the trimmed V and J ends, which lost 6 bases and 1 base, there was a span of 13 bases. The CDR3 spans 15 residues. Germline V CDR1 and CDR2: SGHVS, FNYEAQ. The table came from immunoSEQ multiplex PCR; TCRdb's copy has only in-frame clones and leaves some out. In the table there are about 100,000 clones, about 93% of which are singletons. Study results and limitations: The breadth and depth of Spike-specific TCRs increased once two AZD1222 doses had been given. Only six people who got AZD1222 tested seropositive at baseline. After the peak T cell response, and only then, were repertoires sampled.

Comment on this clone: Its antigen is not identified.

This receptor was identified in an adult in good health. The sample consisted of peripheral blood, taken on day 0 of AZD1222 vaccination. The chain carries TRBV7-6 and TRBJ2-1; TRBD1 might be the D (6 bases). The CDR3 here is CASSSDSRSYNEQFF. CDR3 coding DNA: TGTGCCAGCAGTTCGGACAGCAGATCCTACAATGAGCAGTTCTTC.